The entry that follows covers one TCR beta chain sequence. The method was immunoSEQ multiplex PCR; TCRdb's version includes in-frame clones alone and lacks a portion of them. Here the sample spans a few hundred thousand clones, 89% being singletons. The sample belongs to a study of blood T cell repertoires in COVID-19. Germline V gene data show CDR1 as MNHEY and CDR2 as SVGAGI. V was trimmed by 0 bases and J by 4 bases, leaving 11 bases between them. The CDR3 runs to 15 residues. This clonotype was sampled from a man younger than 30 who had recovered from COVID-19. Sequencing was done on a sample of peripheral blood. The V gene is TRBV6-5, the J gene TRBJ2-3, with D unclear. CDR3 sequence reads: CASSYSPRFADTQYF. The CDR3 DNA reads as TGTGCCAGCAGTTACTCTCCTAGGTTCGCAGATACGCAGTATTTT.